This T cell receptor (beta chain) derives from a study of T cells after yellow fever vaccination. Study results and caveats: Overall, a small share of clonotypes was seen in both CD4 and CD8 compartments. Among primary-vaccination clones, most reappeared after the booster, at roughly 96% for CD4 and 88% for CD8. The secondary response peaked faster, at day 5 versus 15, but was weaker.

Per germline, CDR1 SQVTM and CDR2 ANQGSEA. The CDR3 spans 13 residues. V lost 7 bases, J lost 6 bases, and 10 bases stayed unmatched. Notes on this clonotype: The target antigen is unknown.

Making TCR cDNA involved 5'RACE template switching, which added UMIs and a universal primer site. Via MiXCR, TCRdb re-called the 5' RACE reads, giving one row per CDR3 protein. The repertoire holds 350,000 or so distinct CDR3 sequences, with roughly 8.6% as singletons. This chain uses TRBV29-1 with TRBJ2-7, with 9 bases that match TRBD1. This specimen was PBMCs, taken 45 days after the first yellow fever vaccination. The clonotype comes from a man between 18 and 35 years old who received the YFV17D yellow fever vaccine. CDR3 loop: CSAALSTGGEQYF. The CDR3 DNA follows: TGCAGCGCCGCCCTGTCGACAGGGGGCGAGCAGTACTTC.